This TCR beta chain is from a study of regulatory T cells in long-lasting Graves disease. CDR3 length: 17 amino acids. The junction had 10 bases not matched to a gene; V was cut back by 1 base and J by 6 bases. Germline CDR1 and CDR2: MGHRA and YSYEKL. HTBI primers from iRepertoire and Arm-PCR of CDR3 regions yielded the TCR beta libraries. Via MiXCR, TCRdb re-called the multiplex PCR reads, giving one row per CDR3 protein. The data show some 490,000 distinct CDR3 sequences, approximately 12% seen once. Study results and limitations: Those with persistent Graves' had less TCR diversity than newly diagnosed patients. Persistent disease was characterized by preferential usage of TRBV28, TRBJ1-2 and TRBJ2-5.

A note on this clonotype: Its antigen remains unidentified.

The time point was: newly diagnosed GD, antithyroid drugs for less than 3 months. PBMCs provided the RNA from which the TCR library was made. Another study also made use of these data, one on T cells in Graves' hyperthyroidism and ophthalmopathy. As reported in that work: It was a median approximately 6.9 months before onset that the model predicted ophthalmopathy.

The TCR sequence derives from a woman in her 30s with Graves disease. This material consisted of peripheral blood mononuclear cells (PBMCs), taken at new diagnosis, from a patient treated with antithyroid drugs. The chain combines TRBV4-1 with TRBJ2-7; 12 bases are a match to TRBD1. The DNA for the CDR3 is TGCGCCAGCAGCCAAGGGGCGCCGGGACAGGGGGCTTCCGAGCAGTACTTC. Translated: CASSQGAPGQGASEQYF.